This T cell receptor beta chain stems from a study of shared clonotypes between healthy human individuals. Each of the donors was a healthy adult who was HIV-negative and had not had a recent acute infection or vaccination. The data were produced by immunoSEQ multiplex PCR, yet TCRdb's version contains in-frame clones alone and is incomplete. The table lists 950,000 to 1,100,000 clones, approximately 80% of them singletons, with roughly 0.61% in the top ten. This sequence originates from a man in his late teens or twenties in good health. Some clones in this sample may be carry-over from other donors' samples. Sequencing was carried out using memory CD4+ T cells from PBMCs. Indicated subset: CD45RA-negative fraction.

Written as DNA, the CDR3 is TGTGCCAGCAAGTCAACAGGGACTAGGGGATACGAGCAGTACTTC. Translation gives CASKSTGTRGYEQYF. The genes are TRBV28 and TRBJ2-7; the match to TRBD2 covers 8 bases. The CDR3 runs to 15 residues. Germline assignment: CDR1 MDHEN and CDR2 SYDVKM. Germline trimming cut 7 bases from V and 4 bases from J; bases unmatched to any gene: 12.